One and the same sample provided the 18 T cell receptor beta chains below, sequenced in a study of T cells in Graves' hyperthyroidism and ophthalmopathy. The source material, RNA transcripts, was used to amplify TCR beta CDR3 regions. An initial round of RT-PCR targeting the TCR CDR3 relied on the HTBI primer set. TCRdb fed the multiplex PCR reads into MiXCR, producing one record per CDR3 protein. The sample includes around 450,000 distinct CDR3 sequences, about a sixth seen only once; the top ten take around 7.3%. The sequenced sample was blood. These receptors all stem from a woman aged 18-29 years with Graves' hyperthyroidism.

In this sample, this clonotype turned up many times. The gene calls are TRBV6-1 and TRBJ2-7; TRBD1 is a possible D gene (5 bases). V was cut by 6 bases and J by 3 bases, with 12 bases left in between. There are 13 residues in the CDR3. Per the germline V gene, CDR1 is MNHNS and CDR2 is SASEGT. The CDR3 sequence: CASSRSRGYEQYF. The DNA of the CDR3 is TGTGCCAGCAGCCGTTCTAGGGGCTACGAGCAGTACTTC.

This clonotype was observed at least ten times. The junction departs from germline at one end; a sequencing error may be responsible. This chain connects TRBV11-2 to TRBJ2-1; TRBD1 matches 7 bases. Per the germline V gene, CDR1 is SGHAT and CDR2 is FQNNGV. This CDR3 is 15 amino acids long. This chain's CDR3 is CATSLRDSPFVGQFF. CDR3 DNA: TGTGCCACCAGCTTAAGGGACAGTCCTTTCGTGGGGCAGTTCTTC.

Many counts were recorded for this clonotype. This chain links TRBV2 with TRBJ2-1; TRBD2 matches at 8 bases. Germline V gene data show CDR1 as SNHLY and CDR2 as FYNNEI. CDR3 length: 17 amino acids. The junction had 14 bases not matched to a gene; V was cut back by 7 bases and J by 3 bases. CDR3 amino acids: CASIGGISGADYNEQFF. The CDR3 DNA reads TGTGCCAGCATAGGAGGGATTAGCGGGGCCGACTACAATGAGCAGTTCTTC.

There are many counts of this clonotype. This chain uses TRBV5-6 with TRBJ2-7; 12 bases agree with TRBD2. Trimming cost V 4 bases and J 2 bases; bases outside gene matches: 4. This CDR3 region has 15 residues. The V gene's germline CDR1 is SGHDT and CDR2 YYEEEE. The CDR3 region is CASSILAGGPYEQYF. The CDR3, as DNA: TGTGCCAGCAGCATACTAGCGGGAGGACCCTACGAGCAGTACTTC.

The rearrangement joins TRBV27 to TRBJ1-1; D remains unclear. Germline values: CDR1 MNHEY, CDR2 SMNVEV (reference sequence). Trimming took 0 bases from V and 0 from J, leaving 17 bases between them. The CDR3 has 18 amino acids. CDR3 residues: CASSLSAQVGQLNTEAFF. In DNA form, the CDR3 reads TGTGCCAGCAGTTTATCGGCCCAGGTTGGGCAGCTGAACACTGAAGCTTTCTTT.

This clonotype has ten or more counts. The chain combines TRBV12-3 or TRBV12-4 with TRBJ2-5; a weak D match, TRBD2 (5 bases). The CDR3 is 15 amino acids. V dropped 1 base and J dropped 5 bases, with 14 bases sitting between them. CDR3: CASSLGTLMAETQYF. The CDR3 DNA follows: TGTGCCAGCAGTTTAGGGACTCTGATGGCGGAGACCCAGTACTTC.

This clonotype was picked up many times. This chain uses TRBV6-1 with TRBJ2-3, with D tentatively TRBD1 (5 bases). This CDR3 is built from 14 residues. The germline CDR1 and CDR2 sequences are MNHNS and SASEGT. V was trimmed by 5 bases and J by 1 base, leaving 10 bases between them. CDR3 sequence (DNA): TGTGCCAGCAGTTTGACAGAACGCACAGATACGCAGTATTTT. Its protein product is CASSLTERTDTQYF.

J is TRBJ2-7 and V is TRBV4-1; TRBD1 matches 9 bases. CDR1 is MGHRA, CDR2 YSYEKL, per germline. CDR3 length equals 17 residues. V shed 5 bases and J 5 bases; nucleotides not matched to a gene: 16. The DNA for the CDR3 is TGCGCCAGCAGCGTTCAAAACCTTATTGGGACAGGGAACGAGCAGTACTTC. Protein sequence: CASSVQNLIGTGNEQYF.

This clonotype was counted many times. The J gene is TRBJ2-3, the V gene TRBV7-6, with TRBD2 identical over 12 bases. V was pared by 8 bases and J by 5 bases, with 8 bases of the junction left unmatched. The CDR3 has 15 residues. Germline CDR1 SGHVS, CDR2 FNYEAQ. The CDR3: CASRSSGGAGDTQYF. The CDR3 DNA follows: TGTGCCAGCCGATCTAGCGGGGGGGCCGGAGATACGCAGTATTTT.

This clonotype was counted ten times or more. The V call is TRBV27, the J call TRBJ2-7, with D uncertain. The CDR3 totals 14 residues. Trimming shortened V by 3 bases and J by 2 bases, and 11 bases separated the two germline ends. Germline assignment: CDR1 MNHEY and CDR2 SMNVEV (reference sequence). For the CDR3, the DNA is TGTGCCAGCAGTTTTTGGTCAGGACCCTACGAGCAGTACTTC. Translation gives CASSFWSGPYEQYF.

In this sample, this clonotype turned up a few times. CDR3 sequence reads: CAISEGRAGNTEAFF. The CDR3 nucleotides read TGTGCCATCAGTGAGGGCAGGGCCGGGAACACTGAAGCTTTCTTT. The V call is TRBV10-3, the J call TRBJ1-1, with D maybe TRBD1 (5 bases). Trimming removed 2 bases at V and 1 base at J, with 11 bases between. The CDR3 extends over 15 amino acids. CDR1 and CDR2 (germline): ENHRY, SYGVKD.

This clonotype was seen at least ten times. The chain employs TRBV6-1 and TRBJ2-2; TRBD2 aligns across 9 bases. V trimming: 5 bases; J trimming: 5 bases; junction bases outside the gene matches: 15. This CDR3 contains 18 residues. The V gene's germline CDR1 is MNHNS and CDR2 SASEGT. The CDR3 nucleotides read TGTGCCAGCAGTCAAATAGGACTAGCGAGCCTGGGAACCGGGGAGCTGTTTTTT. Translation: CASSQIGLASLGTGELFF.

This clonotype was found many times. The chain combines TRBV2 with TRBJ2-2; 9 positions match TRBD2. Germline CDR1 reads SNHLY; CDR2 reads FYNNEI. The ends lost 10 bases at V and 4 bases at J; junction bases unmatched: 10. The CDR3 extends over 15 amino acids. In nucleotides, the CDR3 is TGTGCCATCGCGGGGGGGGGACACCTCACCGGGGAGCTGTTTTTT. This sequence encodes CAIAGGGHLTGELFF.

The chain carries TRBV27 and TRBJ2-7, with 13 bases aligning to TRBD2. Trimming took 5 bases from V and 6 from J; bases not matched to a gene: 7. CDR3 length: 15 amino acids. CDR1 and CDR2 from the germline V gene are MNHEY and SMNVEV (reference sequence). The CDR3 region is CASSQLAGGPGEQYF. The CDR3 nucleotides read TGTGCCAGCAGTCAACTAGCGGGGGGGCCAGGCGAGCAGTACTTC.

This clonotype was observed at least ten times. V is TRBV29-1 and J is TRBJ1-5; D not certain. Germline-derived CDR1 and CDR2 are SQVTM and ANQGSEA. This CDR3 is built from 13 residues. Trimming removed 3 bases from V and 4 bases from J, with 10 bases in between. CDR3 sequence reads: CSVEVQENQPQHF. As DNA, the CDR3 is TGCAGCGTTGAGGTCCAGGAAAATCAGCCCCAGCATTTT.

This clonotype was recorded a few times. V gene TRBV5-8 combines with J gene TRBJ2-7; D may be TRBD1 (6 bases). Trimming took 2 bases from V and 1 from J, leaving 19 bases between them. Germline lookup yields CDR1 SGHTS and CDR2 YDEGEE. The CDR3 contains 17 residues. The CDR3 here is CASSFIDGQLNSYEQYF. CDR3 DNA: TGTGCCAGCAGCTTTATTGACGGACAGCTGAATTCCTACGAGCAGTACTTC. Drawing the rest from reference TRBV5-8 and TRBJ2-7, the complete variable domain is EAGVTQSPTHLIKTRGQQATLRCSPISGHTSVYWYQQALGLGLQFLLWYDEGEERNRGNFPPRFSGRQFPNYSSELNVNALELEDSALYLCASSFIDGQLNSYEQYFGPGTRLTVT.

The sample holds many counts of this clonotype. CDR3 in DNA: TGTGCCTGGAGCCGGGACGGTACCTACGAGCAGTACTTC. As protein: CAWSRDGTYEQYF. The chain uses TRBV30 and TRBJ2-7, with D perhaps assigned TRBD1 or TRBD2 (5 bases each). The CDR3 totals 13 residues. The germline V gene encodes CDR1 GTSNPN and CDR2 SVGIG (reference sequence). Trimming shortened V by 3 bases and J by 2 bases, and 11 bases separated the two germline ends.

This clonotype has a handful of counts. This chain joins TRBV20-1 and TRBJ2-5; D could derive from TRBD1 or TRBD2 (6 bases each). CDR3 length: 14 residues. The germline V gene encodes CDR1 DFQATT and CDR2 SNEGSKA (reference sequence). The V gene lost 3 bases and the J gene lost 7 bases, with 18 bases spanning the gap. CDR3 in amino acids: CSASSSEGVRTQYF. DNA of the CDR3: TGCAGTGCTAGTAGCTCGGAGGGGGTCCGGACCCAGTACTTC.